This T cell receptor beta chain was obtained from a study of T cell responses to AZD1222 COVID-19 vaccine. This CDR3 is built from 14 residues. Between the trimmed V and J ends, which lost 2 bases and 0 bases, there was a span of 8 bases. The germline CDR1 and CDR2 sequences are SGHNT and YYREEE (reference sequence). Clones were read by immunoSEQ multiplex PCR, and TCRdb kept only the in-frame ones, dropping some. The profile covers just over 80,000 clones, with over 80% appearing a single time and about 5.7% taken by the ten largest. This chain connects TRBV5-4 to TRBJ2-5, with D possibly matching TRBD1 (5 bases). This clonotype originated in an adult in good health. The source material was peripheral blood, sampled on day 0 of AZD1222 vaccination. The CDR3 loop reads CASSFRANQETQYF. CDR3 bases: TGTGCCAGCAGCTTCAGGGCCAACCAAGAGACCCAGTACTTC.